This T cell receptor (beta chain) was profiled in a study of T-cell memory formation after mild COVID-19. Overall study: Among the donors, TCR clusters were largely specific to each donor.

V lost 4 bases to trimming and J lost 6 bases, with 8 bases between them. This CDR3 contains 12 residues. Per the germline V gene, CDR1 is SGHTA and CDR2 is FQGNSA. This clonotype was seen repeatedly, ten times or more. Each CDR3 protein gets one entry after TCRdb re-called the 5' RACE reads with MiXCR. The data show around 430,000 distinct CDR3 sequences, roughly 15% seen once. The sequencing sample was made of PBMCs or a T cell subset sorted from them (not recorded which). The receptor was isolated from a man between 18 and 35 years old who had mild COVID-19 (a few samples of this study predate the infection). Cell type and time point are not known. This chain connects TRBV7-2 to TRBJ2-3; a possible D gene is TRBD2 (5 bases). Here the CDR3 reads CASSSWRDTQYF. CDR3 nucleotides: TGTGCCAGCAGCTCATGGAGGGATACGCAGTATTTT.